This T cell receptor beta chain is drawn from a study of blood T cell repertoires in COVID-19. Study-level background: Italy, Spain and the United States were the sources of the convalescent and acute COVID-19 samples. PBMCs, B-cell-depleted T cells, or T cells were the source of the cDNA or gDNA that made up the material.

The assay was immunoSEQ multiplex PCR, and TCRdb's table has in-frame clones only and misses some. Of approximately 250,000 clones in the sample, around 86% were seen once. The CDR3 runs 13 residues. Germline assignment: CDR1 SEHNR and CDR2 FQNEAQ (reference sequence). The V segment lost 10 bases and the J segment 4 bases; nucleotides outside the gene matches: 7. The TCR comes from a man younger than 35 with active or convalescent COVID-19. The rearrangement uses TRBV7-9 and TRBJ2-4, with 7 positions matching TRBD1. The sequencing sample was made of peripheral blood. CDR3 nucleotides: TGTGCCACCCAACGGGACAGTAAAAACATTCAGTACTTC. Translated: CATQRDSKNIQYF.